Shown below are 17 T cell receptor beta chains from a single sample sequenced in a study of blood T cell repertoires in COVID-19. The data were produced by immunoSEQ multiplex PCR, yet TCRdb's version contains in-frame clones alone and is incomplete. This repertoire shows roughly 250,000 clones, about 88% found once; its top ten account for 2% to 2.5%. The sample was peripheral blood. These receptors were obtained from a woman between 40 and 50 years old who had recovered from COVID-19.

The V and J genes are TRBV6-1 and TRBJ2-3, with D unclear. This CDR3 spans 13 amino acids. V was pared by 3 bases and J by 8 bases, with 12 bases between. From germline, CDR1 is MNHNS and CDR2 SASEGT. In nucleotides, the CDR3 is TGTGCCAGCAGTGACCTCCCTCCCTTTACGCAGTATTTT. It specifies CASSDLPPFTQYF.

A single count supports this clone. The chain recombines TRBV27 with TRBJ2-2; D uncertain. V gave up 6 bases and J gave up 6 bases, with 17 bases separating them. This CDR3 is built from 15 residues. Germline V gives CDR1 MNHEY, CDR2 SMNVEV (reference sequence). The CDR3 DNA reads TGTGCCAGCAGCCGCCGCGAGCAGGTAGCCGGGGAGCTGTTTTTT. Translating gives CASSRREQVAGELFF.

The genes are TRBV7-9 and TRBJ2-2; D perhaps matches TRBD2 (6 bases). V lost 6 bases, J lost 1 base, and 12 bases lay in between. Germline V gene sequence: CDR1 SEHNR, CDR2 FQNEAQ (reference sequence). The CDR3 spans 15 residues. The CDR3 DNA follows: TGTGCCAGCAGTATGGGACTGGTGAACACCGGGGAGCTGTTTTTT. It is translated as CASSMGLVNTGELFF.

This clone was counted once. The rearrangement uses TRBV6-5 and TRBJ1-4; 7 nucleotides align to TRBD1. The CDR3 has 15 amino acids. Germline values: CDR1 MNHEY, CDR2 SVGAGI. The J segment lost 7 bases and the V segment lost 5 bases, leaving 10 bases of the junction unmatched. The CDR3 loop reads CASSRTGQGGEKLFF. In nucleotides, the CDR3 is TGTGCCAGCAGTCGGACAGGTCAGGGGGGTGAAAAACTGTTTTTT.

This chain uses TRBV5-1 with TRBJ2-1, with 10 bases that match TRBD2. The trim removed 4 bases at V and 3 bases at J, leaving 4 bases unmatched. Germline V gene lookup returns CDR1 SGHRS and CDR2 YFSETQ. The CDR3 consists of 15 residues. The CDR3 DNA reads as TGCGCCAGCAGCCAGCGGGGGGGATTCTACAATGAGCAGTTCTTC. This translates into CASSQRGGFYNEQFF.

V is TRBV7-2 and J is TRBJ2-3; D may be TRBD2 (7 bases). Germline V gene lookup returns CDR1 SGHTA and CDR2 FQGNSA. V lost 6 bases to trimming and J lost 2 bases, with 18 bases between them. The CDR3 consists of 16 residues. In DNA, the CDR3 is TGTGCCAGCAGACCGACCGGGGGGCGTCACACAGATACGCAGTATTTT. Protein product: CASRPTGGRHTDTQYF.

The chain joins TRBV24-1 to TRBJ2-6; 9 bases line up with TRBD1. V lost 5 bases and J lost 0; bases outside the gene matches: 7. The CDR3 has 18 residues. Germline V gene lookup returns CDR1 KGHDR and CDR2 SFDVKD. CDR3 in DNA: TGTGCCACCAGTGCGGGACAGGGCACTATCTCTGGGGCCAACGTCCTGACTTTC. Residues: CATSAGQGTISGANVLTF.

The chain has TRBV6-5 and TRBJ1-2, with D maybe TRBD1 (5 bases). This CDR3 is built from 14 residues. The ends were cut back, 6 bases at V and 8 bases at J, with 19 bases in the middle. Germline-derived CDR1 and CDR2 are MNHEY and SVGAGI. CDR3 sequence: CASRARTPPKGYTF. The DNA of the CDR3 is TGTGCCAGCAGGGCTCGGACACCGCCTAAAGGCTACACCTTC.

The chain carries TRBV6-5 and TRBJ2-4; D is perhaps TRBD2 (5 bases). This CDR3 is 15 amino acids long. CDR1 is MNHEY and CDR2 is SVGAGI in the germline V gene. With 6 bases removed from V and 0 bases from J, the gap between germline ends came to 12 bases. CDR3 bases: TGTGCCAGCAGGGGAGAAGTATTAGCCAAAAACATTCAGTACTTC. Translation: CASRGEVLAKNIQYF.

The chain uses TRBV19 and TRBJ1-5; possibly TRBD1 for D (5 bases). Germline assignment: CDR1 LNHDA and CDR2 SQIVND (reference sequence). There are 13 residues in the CDR3. Trimming removed 3 bases at V and 7 bases at J, with 10 bases between. CDR3 residues: CASSMTVWQPQHF. In DNA form, the CDR3 reads TGTGCCAGTAGTATGACAGTTTGGCAGCCCCAGCATTTT.

The chain employs TRBV11-2 and TRBJ1-1; 7 bases are shared with TRBD1. The CDR3 is made up of 15 amino acids. Germline V gives CDR1 SGHAT, CDR2 FQNNGV. J was trimmed by 4 bases and V by 2 bases; bases with no gene match: 7. The CDR3 sequence: CASSLSGRGSTEAFF. Here the CDR3 DNA reads TGTGCCAGCAGCTTATCCGGCAGGGGGTCCACTGAAGCTTTCTTT.

Here the CDR3 DNA reads TGTGCCAGCAGTGACTCGGGGGGACTAGCGAATACGCAGTATTTT. Translating gives CASSDSGGLANTQYF. The rearrangement links TRBV6-4 to TRBJ2-3, with 10 bases aligning to TRBD2. CDR1 MRHNA and CDR2 SNTAGT come from the germline V gene. The CDR3 runs 15 residues. Unmatched junction bases numbered 4, after V lost 0 bases and J lost 7 bases.

The chain links TRBV9 to TRBJ1-5; tentatively, D is TRBD1 (6 bases). This CDR3 has 15 residues. V was pared by 4 bases and J by 3 bases, with 14 bases between. Germline CDR1 and CDR2: SGDLS and YYNGEE. In DNA, the CDR3 is TGTGCCAGCAGCCAGACCGGACAGAACAATCAGCCCCAGCATTTT. It encodes CASSQTGQNNQPQHF.

The chain employs TRBV30 and TRBJ2-7; D unclear. Germline CDR1 and CDR2: GTSNPN and SVGIG (reference sequence). The V gene lost 1 base and the J gene lost 2 bases, with 9 bases spanning the gap. The CDR3 loop spans 13 amino acids. Here the CDR3 reads CAWSGGSAYEQYF. CDR3 in DNA: TGTGCCTGGAGTGGCGGCAGTGCCTACGAGCAGTACTTC.

The gene calls are TRBV25-1 and TRBJ1-4, with TRBD1 matching 9 bases. CDR1 MGHDK and CDR2 SYGVNS come from the germline V gene. There are 15 residues in the CDR3. V was clipped by 4 bases and J by 7 bases; unmatched bases: 7. The CDR3 coding sequence is TGTGCCAGCAGTGCCCGGGACAGGGCGAGTGAAAAACTGTTTTTT. Protein: CASSARDRASEKLFF.

The genes are TRBV12-5 and TRBJ2-5, with D possibly being TRBD1 (6 bases). The ends were cut back, 3 bases at V and 2 bases at J, with 25 bases in the middle. Germline V gene data show CDR1 as LGHNT and CDR2 as FRNRAP. The CDR3 is 19 amino acids. The CDR3, as DNA: TGTGCTAGTGGTTTCGAAAACTTAGGGATGGGGGCCGTACAAGAGACCCAGTACTTC. The encoded protein is CASGFENLGMGAVQETQYF.

V is TRBV9 and J is TRBJ2-1, with 7 bases aligning to TRBD1. Germline V gene data show CDR1 as SGDLS and CDR2 as YYNGEE. This CDR3 has 15 amino acids. With 0 bases clipped from V and 12 bases from J, the junction kept 12 bases outside the gene matches. CDR3 sequence reads: CASSVASAGGFGQFF. The CDR3, as DNA: TGTGCCAGCAGCGTAGCTTCGGCAGGGGGTTTCGGGCAGTTCTTC.